A selection of T cell receptor beta chains follows, all from one sample in a study of blood T cell repertoires in COVID-19. Generated by immunoSEQ multiplex PCR, the TCRdb table keeps only in-frame clones and is missing some. The sample has about 340,000 clones; about 90% are singletons. The sequencing input was peripheral blood. These receptors were obtained from a woman aged 45 to 65 with COVID-19, enrolled during active disease. Both conserved end residues are part of each CDR3. The D gene is left open where the match is weak. Size is omitted from some rows. Given values are once, few, many or a class for expanded clones.

J gene | V gene | D gene | clone size | CDR3 DNA | CDR3 protein
TRBJ1-1 | TRBV6-2/TRBV6-3 | TRBD1 | . | TGTGCCAGCAGTGGCGGTAGGGGGCGAGGCACTGAAGCTTTCTTT | CASSGGRGRGTEAFF
TRBJ1-2 | TRBV11-2 | TRBD1 | . | TGTGCCAGCAGCTTAGCGGACAGGGCGGAGGTGGGCTATGGCTACACCTTC | CASSLADRAEVGYGYTF
TRBJ2-5 | TRBV9 | TRBD2 | . | TGTGCCAGCAGCCCCAGGACTAGCGGGAGGGCCTCCCAAGAGACCCAGTACTTC | CASSPRTSGRASQETQYF
TRBJ1-1 | TRBV5-4 | . | few | TGTGCCAGCAGCTTAGACGGACAGCCGAACACTGAAGCTTTCTTT | CASSLDGQPNTEAFF
TRBJ1-5 | TRBV27 | TRBD1 | . | TGTGCCAGCAGTTTAGGGGGACAGGGCTACAATCAGCCCCAGCATTTT | CASSLGGQGYNQPQHF
TRBJ2-3 | TRBV7-2 | TRBD2 | . | TGTGCCAGCAGCTTAGCGCTCACTAGCGGGACAGATACGCAGTATTTT | CASSLALTSGTDTQYF
TRBJ2-3 | TRBV4-2 | TRBD2 | . | TGTGCCAGCAGCCAAGCCGGGACTAGCGGCACAGATACGCAGTATTTT | CASSQAGTSGTDTQYF
TRBJ2-1 | TRBV6-4 | . | . | TGTGCCAGCAGTGACTCAAGCGGTTACAATGAGCAGTTCTTC | CASSDSSGYNEQFF
TRBJ2-1 | TRBV9 | TRBD2 | . | TGTGCCAGCAGCGTCCCGCTAGCGGGAGTCCTCGACAATGAGCAGTTCTTC | CASSVPLAGVLDNEQFF
TRBJ2-2 | TRBV6-5 | . | . | TGTGCCAGCAGACCCAGACAAAAAACCGGGGAGCTGTTTTTT | CASRPRQKTGELFF